This T cell receptor beta chain was identified during a study of long-term antiretroviral therapy in people with HIV. The study's findings and limits: In samples taken after ART, diversity increased but remained below transplant donor control levels. Repertoires from HIV showed CDR3 length ranges narrower than those of controls.

All donors provided no fewer than one pre-ART and no fewer than two post-ART PBMC samples. With regard to this clone: The antigen remains unidentified.

Germline V gene lookup returns CDR1 SGHVS and CDR2 FQNEAQ. Trimming cost V 4 bases and J 0 bases, with 16 bases left between them. This CDR3 contains 18 residues. Assay version v3.0 of immunoSEQ was used, and it was run at survey level. For every sample, sequencing targeted about 35,000-55,000 T-cell genomes. The protocol was immunoSEQ multiplex PCR, while the TCRdb copy is restricted to in-frame clones and leaves out a portion. The table includes 27,000 or so clones, around 86% detected once. The V call is TRBV7-8, the J call TRBJ1-6; weak D call: TRBD1 (6 bases). The clonotype was recovered from a man aged 50 to 60 with HIV. The sample here was unsorted PBMCs, taken 1.2 years after starting antiretroviral therapy. The CDR3 is CASSSTGTKSSYNSPLHF. CDR3 DNA: TGTGCCAGCAGCTCGACCGGGACAAAAAGCTCCTATAATTCACCCCTCCACTTT.